This T cell receptor (beta chain) derives from a study of blood T cell repertoires in COVID-19. Overall study context: Specimens from acute and convalescent COVID-19 originated in the United States, Italy and Spain. In each case, the material was cDNA or gDNA derived from T cells, B-cell-depleted T cells, or PBMCs.

Sequenced by immunoSEQ multiplex PCR; TCRdb stores in-frame clones only, minus some. Of approximately 50,000 clones listed, approximately 87% are singletons. Sequencing input: peripheral blood. The receptor comes from a human donor in a cohort sampled during active COVID-19.

The CDR3 reads CASSQYVAAEAFF. CDR3 in DNA: TGCGCCAGCAGCCAATACGTAGCCGCTGAAGCTTTCTTT. This chain uses TRBV10-1 with TRBJ1-1; no reliable D call. This CDR3 region has 13 residues. V was clipped by 6 bases and J by 6 bases, with 14 bases between them. Germline V lookup: CDR1 WNHNN, CDR2 SYGVQD (reference sequence).